The T cell receptor (beta chain) described here comes from a study of shared clonotypes between healthy human individuals. Findings and limits, study-wide: Non-shared clonotypes showed lower generation probabilities than clonotypes common to all four donors. Specimens sampled were limited to blood, with tissue repertoires likely differing.

CDR3 size: 17 residues. Germline lookup yields CDR1 SGHVS and CDR2 FNYEAQ. Unmatched junction bases numbered 12, after V lost 1 base and J lost 4 bases. CD45RO-negative, CCR7-positively selected cells formed the naive CD8 fraction, excluding terminally differentiated effector memory CD45RA+ cells. This clone was observed a single time. Its antigen is still unknown. Genomic DNA per cell subset filled all wells of several immunoSEQ plates. TCRdb keeps only in-frame clones here, not all; method: immunoSEQ multiplex PCR. The sample consists of about 2 million clones, 85% to 95% of them appearing once. Sequenced: naive CD8+ T cells sorted from blood. The J gene is TRBJ1-2, the V gene TRBV7-6, with 7 bases lining up with TRBD1. This clonotype was obtained from a man aged 18-30 years in good health. The CDR3 region is CASSLERAGGDPYGYTF. The CDR3 DNA follows: TGTGCCAGCAGCTTAGAAAGGGCAGGGGGGGACCCCTATGGCTACACCTTC.